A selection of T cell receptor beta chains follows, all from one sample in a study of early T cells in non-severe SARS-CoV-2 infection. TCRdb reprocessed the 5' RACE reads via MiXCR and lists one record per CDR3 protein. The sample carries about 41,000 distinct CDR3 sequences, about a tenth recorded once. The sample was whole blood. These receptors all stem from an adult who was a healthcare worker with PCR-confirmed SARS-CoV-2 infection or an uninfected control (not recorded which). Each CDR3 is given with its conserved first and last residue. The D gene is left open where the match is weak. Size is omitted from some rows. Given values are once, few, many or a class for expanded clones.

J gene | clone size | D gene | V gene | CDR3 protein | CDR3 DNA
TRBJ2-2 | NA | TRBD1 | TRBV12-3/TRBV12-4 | CASSWDRVANTGELFF | TGTGCCAGCAGTTGGGACAGGGTAGCGAACACCGGGGAGCTGTTTTTT
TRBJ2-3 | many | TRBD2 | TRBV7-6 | CASSLAGGVNTQYF | TGTGCCAGCAGCTTAGCGGGAGGGGTTAATACGCAGTATTTT
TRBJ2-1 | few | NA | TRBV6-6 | CASSYPQTSTPEQFF | TGTGCCAGCAGTTACCCGCAAACTAGCACTCCTGAGCAGTTCTTC
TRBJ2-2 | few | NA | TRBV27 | CASSLSQDGELFF | TGTGCCAGCAGTTTATCCCAGGACGGGGAGCTGTTTTTT
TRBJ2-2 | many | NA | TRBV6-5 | CASRGGTGELFF | TGTGCCAGCAGGGGTGGCACCGGGGAGCTGTTTTTT
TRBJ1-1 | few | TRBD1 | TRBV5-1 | CASSLGRDSLNTEAFF | TGCGCCAGCAGCTTGGGTCGGGACAGTCTGAACACTGAAGCTTTCTTT
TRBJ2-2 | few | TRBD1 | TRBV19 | CATSRQGDTGELFF | TGTGCCACCTCGCGACAGGGAGATACCGGGGAGCTGTTTTTT
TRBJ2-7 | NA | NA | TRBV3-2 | CASSQDMGYEQYF | TGTGCCAGCAGCCAAGATATGGGATACGAGCAGTACTTC
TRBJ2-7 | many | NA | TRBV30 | CAWSVSLISYEQYF | TGTGCCTGGAGTGTAAGCCTAATCTCCTACGAGCAGTACTTC
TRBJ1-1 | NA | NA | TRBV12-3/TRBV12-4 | CASRLPGPGWTEAFF | TGTGCCAGCAGGCTACCGGGACCTGGGTGGACTGAAGCTTTCTTT
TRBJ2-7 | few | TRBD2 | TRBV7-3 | CASSFIAGNEQYF | TGTGCCAGCAGCTTTATAGCGGGGAACGAGCAGTACTTC